The 7 T cell receptor beta chains presented below share a single source sample, sequenced in a study of cytomegalovirus exposure and HLA in healthy donors. Generated by immunoSEQ multiplex PCR, the TCRdb table keeps only in-frame clones and is missing some. Among approximately 50,000 clones listed, about nine tenths were seen once. The sequencing input was PBMCs. All receptors derive from a woman in her twenties or thirties in good health and CMV-seronegative.

About this clone itself: The sample contains more than one DNA sequence encoding this CDR3. The gene calls are TRBV5-1 and TRBJ2-7; D not certain. This CDR3 is built from 12 residues. V was shortened by 1 base and J by 2 bases, with 4 bases between the two germline ends. The germline V gene encodes CDR1 SGHRS and CDR2 YFSETQ. As DNA, the CDR3 is TGCGCCAGCAGCTTGACAACCTACGAGCAGTACTTC. This encodes CASSLTTYEQYF.

The J gene is TRBJ2-5, the V gene TRBV28; 7 nucleotides line up with TRBD1. Germline V gives CDR1 MDHEN, CDR2 SYDVKM. This CDR3 comprises 15 residues. With 8 bases clipped from V and 1 base from J, the junction kept 10 bases outside the gene matches. Here the CDR3 reads CASEEWGTAQETQYF. The CDR3 DNA follows: TGTGCCAGCGAGGAGTGGGGGACAGCCCAAGAGACCCAGTACTTC.

This chain uses TRBV25-1 with TRBJ2-1, with TRBD2 matching over 9 bases. V lost 1 base and J lost 6; bases outside the gene matches: 4. The CDR3 contains 15 residues. The germline V gene has CDR1 MGHDK and CDR2 SYGVNS. The CDR3 region has the DNA TGTGCCAGCAGTGAATCTAGCGGGATTCGCAATGAGCAGTTCTTC. Amino acid sequence: CASSESSGIRNEQFF. Together with reference TRBV25-1 and TRBJ2-1, the CDR3 gives the full variable domain: EADIYQTPRYLVIGTGKKITLECSQTMGHDKMYWYQQDPGMELHLIHYSYGVNSTEKGDLSSESTVSRIRTEHFPLTLESARPSHTSQYLCASSESSGIRNEQFFGPGTRLTVL.

This clone has more than one count but fewer than ten. This chain links TRBV19 with TRBJ2-1; TRBD2 matches 9 bases. The trim removed 6 bases at V and 6 bases at J, leaving 12 bases unmatched. Germline V lookup: CDR1 LNHDA, CDR2 SQIVND (reference sequence). The CDR3 is made up of 16 amino acids. The CDR3 is CASSSSPSGVGNEQFF. The CDR3 nucleotides read TGTGCCAGTAGCTCAAGCCCTAGCGGGGTGGGCAATGAGCAGTTCTTC.

The rearrangement links TRBV19 to TRBJ2-7; D is undetermined. This CDR3 contains 14 residues. Germline lookup yields CDR1 LNHDA and CDR2 SQIVND (reference sequence). Between the trimmed V and J ends, which lost 4 bases and 0 bases, there was a span of 10 bases. The CDR3 DNA reads as TGTGCCAGTAGTACTTTGGCGGCCTCCTACGAGCAGTACTTC. It specifies CASSTLAASYEQYF. Full variable domain (outside the CDR3, taken from reference TRBV19 and TRBJ2-7): DGGITQSPKYLFRKEGQNVTLSCEQNLNHDAMYWYRQDPGQGLRLIYYSQIVNDFQKGDIAEGYSVSREKKESFPLTVTSAQKNPTAFYLCASSTLAASYEQYFGPGTRLTVT.

The chain couples TRBV7-2 to TRBJ1-4; D is unresolved. The CDR3 totals 13 residues. Trimming stripped 5 bases from V and 7 bases from J, with 11 bases between. Germline V CDR1 and CDR2: SGHTA, FQGNSA. CDR3: CASSASFGEKLFF. CDR3 in DNA: TGTGCCAGCAGCGCGAGCTTCGGTGAAAAACTGTTTTTT.

This sequence joins TRBV7-9 and TRBJ1-5; 10 bases are a match to TRBD1. Germline loops: CDR1 SEHNR, CDR2 FQNEAQ (reference sequence). This CDR3 has 15 residues. V was pared by 5 bases and J by 4 bases, with 5 bases of the junction left unmatched. CDR3 bases: TGTGCCAGCAGCCCCCGGACAGGGGGGAATCAGCCCCAGCATTTT. It translates to CASSPRTGGNQPQHF.